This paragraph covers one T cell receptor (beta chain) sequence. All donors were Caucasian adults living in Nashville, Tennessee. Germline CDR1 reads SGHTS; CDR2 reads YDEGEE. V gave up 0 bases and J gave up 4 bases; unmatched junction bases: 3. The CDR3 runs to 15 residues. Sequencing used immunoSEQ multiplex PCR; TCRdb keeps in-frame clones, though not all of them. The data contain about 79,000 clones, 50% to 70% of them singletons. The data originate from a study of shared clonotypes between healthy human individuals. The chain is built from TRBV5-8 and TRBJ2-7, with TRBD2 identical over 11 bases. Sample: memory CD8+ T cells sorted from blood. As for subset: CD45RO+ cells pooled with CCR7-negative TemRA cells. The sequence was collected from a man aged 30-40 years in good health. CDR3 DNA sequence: TGTGCCAGCAGCTTGGCTAGCGGGAGGATTTACGAGCAGTACTTC. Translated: CASSLASGRIYEQYF.